This TCR beta chain comes out of a study of blood T cell repertoires in COVID-19. Libraries were prepared by immunoSEQ multiplex PCR; TCRdb keeps only in-frame clonotypes and omits some of them. In the table there are approximately 210,000 clones, 82% of which are singletons. With V trimmed by 0 bases and J by 3 bases, 0 bases remained unmatched. CDR3 length: 14 residues. Per the germline V gene, CDR1 is SGHRS and CDR2 is YFSETQ. This sequence was found in a woman of 80 years or more with acute or convalescent COVID-19. Sequencing was carried out using peripheral blood. The chain is built from TRBV5-1 and TRBJ2-3; 8 positions agree with TRBD1. The CDR3 bases are TGCGCCAGCAGCTTGGGGACAGGGACAGATACGCAGTATTTT. Its translation is CASSLGTGTDTQYF.